This T cell receptor (beta chain) was documented in a study of blood T cell repertoires in COVID-19. At the level of the study: Samples representing acute and convalescent COVID-19 were sourced from the United States, Italy and Spain. Nucleic acid was either cDNA or gDNA, and it came from T cells, B-cell-depleted T cells, or PBMCs.

Authors' data handling: Estimation of nucleated cell counts was performed using reference gene primer amplification. Only in-frame clones appear in the TCRdb table, and some are missing; sequencing was by immunoSEQ multiplex PCR. The D gene and trimming were derived from the DNA, and the V and J assignments and clone size from that table. This table has around 99,000 clones, around 79% appearing once. The CDR3 has 13 amino acids. V lost 5 bases and J lost 4; bases outside the gene matches: 4. What was sequenced was peripheral blood. The clonotype comes from a woman older than 75 with active or convalescent COVID-19. The rearrangement joins TRBV12-3 or TRBV12-4 to TRBJ2-7, with TRBD2 matching over 8 bases. The DNA of the CDR3 is TGTGCCAGCAGTAACGGACTAGCTTACGAGCAGTACTTC. This gives the protein CASSNGLAYEQYF.